The 4 T cell receptor beta chains listed next were all sequenced from one sample in a study of blood T cell repertoires in COVID-19 (dated by TCRdb to 2018 to 2021). The protocol used for the library was the immunoSEQ multiplex PCR assay. TCRdb obtained this table from immuneACCESS and retained in-frame rearrangements with V and J assigned. These tables miss some clones; where compared with another copy, unresolved V genes account for less than half of the shortfall, and the remainder is unexplained. This sample gives hundreds of thousands of clones in total; 83% of them show up just once. Jointly, the top ten make up about 1.3% of the sample. Sequencing was carried out using peripheral blood. The source is a woman in her twenties or thirties with COVID-19, enrolled during active disease.

The chain uses TRBV2 and TRBJ1-2, with D unclear. CDR1 and CDR2 (germline): SNHLY, FYNNEI. This CDR3 contains 12 residues. The V end lost 7 bases, the J end lost 4 bases, and 10 bases lay between the germline ends. The CDR3 loop reads CASNRQVYGYTF. CDR3 in DNA: TGTGCCAGCAATCGTCAGGTCTATGGCTACACCTTC.

This chain connects TRBV14 to TRBJ2-1, with 7 bases aligning to TRBD1. The germline CDR1 and CDR2 sequences are SGHDN and FVKESK. Losses at the gene ends were 3 bases for V and 7 bases for J; bases not matched to a gene: 6. This CDR3 has 14 residues. CDR3 amino acids: CASSHIGTVNEQFF. Written as DNA, the CDR3 is TGTGCCAGCAGCCATATCGGGACAGTAAATGAGCAGTTCTTC.

The chain recombines TRBV9 with TRBJ2-7; 8 bases map to TRBD2. The V segment lost 0 bases and the J segment 7 bases; nucleotides outside the gene matches: 9. The length of the CDR3 is 15 residues. Germline V gene sequence: CDR1 SGDLS, CDR2 YYNGEE. The CDR3 here is CASSVDSGGAEEQYF. The CDR3 nucleotides are TGTGCCAGCAGCGTAGACTCGGGAGGGGCTGAGGAGCAGTACTTC.

The rearrangement joins TRBV19 to TRBJ2-7; a possible D gene is TRBD1 (5 bases). Trimming removed 3 bases from V and 2 bases from J, with 8 bases in between. Germline V gene lookup returns CDR1 LNHDA and CDR2 SQIVND (reference sequence). CDR3 length: 13 amino acids. CDR3 in amino acids: CASSMEGAYEQYF. DNA for the CDR3: TGTGCCAGTAGTATGGAAGGGGCCTACGAGCAGTACTTC. The full variable domain, completed using reference TRBV19 and TRBJ2-7, is DGGITQSPKYLFRKEGQNVTLSCEQNLNHDAMYWYRQDPGQGLRLIYYSQIVNDFQKGDIAEGYSVSREKKESFPLTVTSAQKNPTAFYLCASSMEGAYEQYFGPGTRLTVT.